This T cell receptor (beta chain) was identified during a study of T-cell reconstitution after alpha-beta-depleted transplantation in children. Unique molecular identifiers were used in preparing the TCRbeta library. TCRdb reprocessed the PCR reads via MiXCR and lists one record per CDR3 protein. The sample yields about 600,000 distinct CDR3 sequences, about an eighth seen once. The germline gives CDR1 MDHEN, CDR2 SYDVKM. The CDR3 consists of 14 residues. The junction had 6 bases not matched to a gene; V was cut back by 6 bases and J by 6 bases. This clonotype was seen only a few times. This material consisted of PBMCs, mostly from graft donor cells, taken 360 days after TCRalphabeta/CD19-depleted stem cell transplant. The receptor was derived from a male patient between 10 and 17 years old who had a stem cell transplant for acute myeloid leukemia, so the T cells may come from the graft donor. V usage is TRBV28 and J usage is TRBJ2-2; TRBD1 matches at 8 bases. The CDR3 DNA reads as TGTGCCAGCAGGGAGACAGGGGACCCCGGGGAGCTGTTTTTT. Translation gives CASRETGDPGELFF. Together with reference TRBV28 and TRBJ2-2, the CDR3 gives the full variable domain: DVKVTQSSRYLVKRTGEKVFLECVQDMDHENMFWYRQDPGLGLRLIYFSYDVKMKEKGDIPEGYSVSREKKERFSLILESASTNQTSMYLCASRETGDPGELFFGEGSRLTVL.